This T cell receptor beta chain is drawn from a study of CD8 T cells in Susac syndrome. CDR1 is SQVTM, CDR2 ANQGSEA, per germline. The length of the CDR3 is 15 residues. Trimming removed 4 bases at V and 8 bases at J, with 22 bases between. Random hexamers were used to reverse transcribe roughly 0.5 to 1 ug of RNA. TCRdb reanalysed the immunoSEQ multiplex PCR reads using MiXCR and keeps one entry per CDR3 protein. The sample has 130,000 or so distinct CDR3 sequences; approximately 89% are singletons. In blood CD8+ and CD4+ T cells, TCR beta underwent sequencing. CD8+ and CD4+ T cells were negatively isolated; TEMRA cells were FACS-enriched.

The receptor's source is a human donor with multiple sclerosis. Material for sequencing was CD8+ T cells from PBMCs. The chain is built from TRBV29-1 and TRBJ2-3, with D hard to call. CDR3 sequence: CSVVGPELSPVTQYF. The CDR3 DNA reads as TGCAGCGTTGTCGGACCCGAACTTTCCCCAGTTACGCAGTATTTT.